This TCR beta chain is drawn from a study of blood T cell repertoires in COVID-19. Study details: COVID-19 samples from acute and convalescent phases originated in the United States, Italy and Spain.

In the original analysis: Reference gene primer amplification in the assay estimated nucleated cell counts. TCRdb's table, derived via immunoSEQ multiplex PCR, lists solely in-frame clones and lacks some. The V and J calls and clone size come from that table; D and trimming were worked out from the DNA. Of 120,000 or so clones in the sample, about four fifths were seen once. This receptor was obtained from a human donor in a cohort sampled during active COVID-19. The sample was peripheral blood.

The CDR3 protein is CASSLDVGRGDLRDTQYF. The CDR3 nucleotides are TGCGCCAGCAGCTTGGACGTGGGGAGGGGCGACCTCAGGGATACGCAGTATTTT. The chain is built from TRBV5-1 and TRBJ2-3; 7 bases are a match to TRBD2. The germline gives CDR1 SGHRS, CDR2 YFSETQ. V lost 0 bases, J lost 6 bases, and 16 bases stayed unmatched. The CDR3 totals 18 residues.